The 15 T cell receptor beta chains given below trace back to one sample, sequenced in a study of cytomegalovirus exposure and HLA in healthy donors. Researchers ran the PCR with 60 Vbeta and 13 Jbeta primers. TCRdb keeps only in-frame clones here, not all; method: immunoSEQ multiplex PCR. The repertoire holds 110,000 to 150,000 clones, with more than 70% as singletons. Material: PBMCs. Receptors were obtained from a man aged 40-49 years in good health and CMV-seronegative.

This chain joins TRBV28 and TRBJ1-5; 11 nucleotides match TRBD1. There are 14 residues in the CDR3. V lost 4 bases and J lost 6; bases outside the gene matches: 2. Germline CDR1 reads MDHEN; CDR2 reads SYDVKM. The CDR3 region has the DNA TGTGCCAGCAGTTGGACAGGGGGCTTTCAGCCCCAGCATTTT. Translating gives CASSWTGGFQPQHF.

J is TRBJ2-5 and V is TRBV9; TRBD2 matches 7 bases. Germline CDR1 is SGDLS and CDR2 is YYNGEE. The CDR3 extends over 14 amino acids. J was trimmed by 1 base and V by 4 bases; bases with no gene match: 4. CDR3 protein: CASSSSGAQETQYF. The DNA for the CDR3 is TGTGCCAGCAGCTCCAGCGGGGCCCAAGAGACCCAGTACTTC.

This clone was counted a single time. The rearrangement uses TRBV7-2 and TRBJ2-7; no clear D. Germline V gene sequence: CDR1 SGHTA, CDR2 FQGNSA. Trimming shortened V by 2 bases and J by 0 bases, and 8 bases separated the two germline ends. CDR3 length: 14 residues. The CDR3 nucleotides read TGTGCCAGCAGCTTAAGCTCTGACTCCTACGAGCAGTACTTC. Encoded protein: CASSLSSDSYEQYF.

The gene calls are TRBV6-1 and TRBJ1-5, with D possibly being TRBD1 (6 bases). Trimming pared 9 bases from V and 1 base from J, leaving 13 bases between. This CDR3 region has 14 residues. The V gene's germline CDR1 is MNHNS and CDR2 SASEGT. CDR3 sequence reads: CASATGYSNQPQHF. The CDR3 DNA sequence: TGTGCCAGTGCGACAGGCTACAGCAATCAGCCCCAGCATTTT.

The chain employs TRBV7-9 and TRBJ2-1, with 8 bases lining up with TRBD1. J lost 9 bases, V lost 3 bases, and 13 bases had no gene match. Germline V CDR1 and CDR2: SEHNR, FQNEAQ (reference sequence). The length of the CDR3 is 16 residues. CDR3 amino acids: CASSLRATGAMGEQFF. CDR3 DNA sequence: TGTGCCAGCAGCTTGCGGGCGACAGGGGCAATGGGTGAGCAGTTCTTC.

The chain carries TRBV27 and TRBJ1-6; perhaps TRBD1 as D (5 bases). In germline, CDR1 is MNHEY, CDR2 SMNVEV (reference sequence). This CDR3 has 16 residues. The ends were cut back, 2 bases at V and 9 bases at J, with 17 bases in the middle. Here the CDR3 reads CASSLGRDFDPSPLHF. The CDR3 coding sequence is TGTGCCAGCAGTTTAGGGCGGGACTTTGACCCTTCACCCCTCCACTTT.

Concerning this clone itself: The same CDR3 also results from other DNA sequences found in this sample. The gene calls are TRBV5-1 and TRBJ1-1, with D possibly TRBD1 on 5 matching bases. This CDR3 comprises 19 residues. The germline gives CDR1 SGHRS, CDR2 YFSETQ. The germline V and J ends were trimmed by 3 bases and 1 base, with 25 bases remaining between them. The CDR3 region has the DNA TGCGCCAGCAGCTCAGGCATCCTGACAGTCGCCCCTCAGAACACTGAAGCTTTCTTT. It translates to CASSSGILTVAPQNTEAFF.

CDR3 in amino acids: CASSLTGFLGYTF. The CDR3 nucleotides are TGTGCCAGCAGTCTGACAGGCTTCCTTGGCTACACCTTC. The chain joins TRBV28 to TRBJ1-2, with D tentatively TRBD1 (6 bases). V lost 5 bases, J lost 7 bases, and 14 bases lay in between. The CDR3 extends over 13 amino acids. Germline CDR1 MDHEN, CDR2 SYDVKM.

J is TRBJ1-3 and V is TRBV7-6; maybe TRBD1 (5 bases). The CDR3 totals 17 residues. The germline V gene has CDR1 SGHVS and CDR2 FNYEAQ. Trimming left V 1 base short and J 0 bases short, with 13 bases between. CDR3 nucleotide sequence: TGTGCCAGCAGCTTAGAACCCGGACATACCTCTGGAAACACCATATATTTT. This sequence encodes CASSLEPGHTSGNTIYF. Full variable domain (remainder filled in from reference TRBV7-6 and TRBJ1-3): GAGVSQSPRYKVTKRGQDVALRCDPISGHVSLYWYRQALGQGPEFLTYFNYEAQQDKSGLPNDRFSAERPEGSISTLTIQRTEQRDSAMYRCASSLEPGHTSGNTIYFGEGSWLTVV.

V usage is TRBV27 and J usage is TRBJ1-1, with no clear D. The CDR3 runs 13 residues. CDR1 is MNHEY, CDR2 SMNVEV, per germline (reference sequence). V lost 5 bases and J 4 bases, leaving 11 bases between the germline ends. The CDR3 region has the DNA TGTGCCAGCAGTCCCCGGGTGGCCACTGAAGCTTTCTTT. Residues: CASSPRVATEAFF.

The chain recombines TRBV5-5 with TRBJ2-3; 11 bases are a match to TRBD2. V was pared by 2 bases and J by 5 bases, with 7 bases of the junction left unmatched. This CDR3 spans 16 amino acids. CDR1 is SGHKS, CDR2 YYEKEE, per germline (reference sequence). The CDR3 loop is CASSFDSGGAGDTQYF. CDR3 nucleotide sequence: TGTGCCAGCAGCTTCGATAGCGGGGGGGCCGGAGATACGCAGTATTTT.

V usage is TRBV19 and J usage is TRBJ1-5; 8 bases are a match to TRBD1. Losses at the gene ends were 3 bases for V and 2 bases for J; bases not matched to a gene: 12. The CDR3 has 18 amino acids. The germline CDR1 and CDR2 sequences are LNHDA and SQIVND (reference sequence). CDR3 in DNA: TGTGCCAGTAGTATCGGGGGGACAGGCTCGTTGGGCAATCAGCCCCAGCATTTT. This encodes CASSIGGTGSLGNQPQHF.

The chain links TRBV4-1 to TRBJ2-3; TRBD1 might be the D (5 bases). The germline gives CDR1 MGHRA, CDR2 YSYEKL. The V gene lost 2 bases and the J gene lost 1 base, with 16 bases spanning the gap. This CDR3 spans 17 amino acids. This CDR3 is CASSQIKQPGRTDTQYF. The DNA for the CDR3 is TGCGCCAGCAGCCAAATAAAGCAGCCAGGGCGCACAGATACGCAGTATTTT.

The V gene is TRBV14, the J gene TRBJ2-3; a weak D match, TRBD1 (6 bases). Trimming stripped 4 bases from V and 1 base from J, with 12 bases between. CDR3 size: 15 residues. Germline V gene lookup returns CDR1 SGHDN and CDR2 FVKESK. CDR3 bases: TGTGCCAGCAGCCTCACAGGGTCCCGCACAGATACGCAGTATTTT. Amino acid sequence: CASSLTGSRTDTQYF.

The chain employs TRBV5-4 and TRBJ1-6; TRBD1 aligns across 9 bases. There are 14 residues in the CDR3. Germline lookup yields CDR1 SGHNT and CDR2 YYREEE (reference sequence). V was pared by 4 bases and J by 6 bases, with 2 bases of the junction left unmatched. CDR3 sequence (DNA): TGTGCCAGCAGCGCGGGACAGGGTAATTCACCCCTCCACTTT. Its translation is CASSAGQGNSPLHF.